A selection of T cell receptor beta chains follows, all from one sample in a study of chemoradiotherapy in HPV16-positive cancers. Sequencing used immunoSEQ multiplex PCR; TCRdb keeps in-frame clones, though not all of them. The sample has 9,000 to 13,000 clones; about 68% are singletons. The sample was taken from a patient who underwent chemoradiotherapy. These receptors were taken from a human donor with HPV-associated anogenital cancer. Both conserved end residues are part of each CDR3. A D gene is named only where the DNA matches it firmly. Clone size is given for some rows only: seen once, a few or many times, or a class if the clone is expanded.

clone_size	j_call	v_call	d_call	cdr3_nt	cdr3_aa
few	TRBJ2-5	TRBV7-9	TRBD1	TGTGCCAGCAGCTCTCCGTCCAGGGGGCCCGAGACCCAGTACTTC	CASSSPSRGPETQYF
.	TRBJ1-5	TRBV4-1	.	TGCGCCAGCAGCCAAGTGCCCGGAAATCAGCCCCAGCATTTT	CASSQVPGNQPQHF
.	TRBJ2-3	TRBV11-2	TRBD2	TGTGCCAGCAGCTTAGTTGCCCTCGGGAGGGCCACAGATACGCAGTATTTT	CASSLVALGRATDTQYF
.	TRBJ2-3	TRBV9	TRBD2	TGTGCCAGCAGCGTGACTAGCGGGAGGAGGGCAGATACGCAGTATTTT	CASSVTSGRRADTQYF
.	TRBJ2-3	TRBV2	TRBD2	TGTGCCAGCGGGCGCGGGAGTCTGGTAGATACGCAGTATTTT	CASGRGSLVDTQYF
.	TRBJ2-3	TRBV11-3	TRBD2	TGTGCCAGCGCCTGGGTAGCGGGGACAGATACGCAGTATTTT	CASAWVAGTDTQYF
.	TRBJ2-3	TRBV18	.	TGTGCCAGCTCACCCGGGGCAGACCCGCGAATCACAGATACGCAGTATTTT	CASSPGADPRITDTQYF
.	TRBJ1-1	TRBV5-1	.	TGCGCCAGCAGCTTGACTGCTCGGGGGACTGAAGCTTTCTTT	CASSLTARGTEAFF
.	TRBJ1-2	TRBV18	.	TGTGCCAGCTCACGACGGACCCCAGATGGCTACACCTTC	CASSRRTPDGYTF
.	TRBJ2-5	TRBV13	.	TGTGCCAGCAGCTTAAGCTATGGGGTTCAGGAGACCCAGTACTTC	CASSLSYGVQETQYF
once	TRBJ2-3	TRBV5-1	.	TGCGCCAGCAGCTTGGAAAGGGGCCATGATACGCAGTATTTT	CASSLERGHDTQYF
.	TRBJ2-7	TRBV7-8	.	TGTGCCAGCAGTCAGCACCGGGACAAGGGGCGCCTTGCCTACGAGCAGTACTTC	CASSQHRDKGRLAYEQYF
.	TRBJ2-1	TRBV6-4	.	TGTGCCAGCAGCAAAGGTTCTCATTTCCCCAATGAGCAGTTCTTC	CASSKGSHFPNEQFF
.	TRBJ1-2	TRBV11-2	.	TGTGCCAGCAGCTTTACCCAAGGGGCCTATGGCTACACCTTC	CASSFTQGAYGYTF
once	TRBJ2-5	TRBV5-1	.	TGCGCCAGCAGCTTGGAGGGCGGCCCCTACTTGGCCCAGTACTTC	CASSLEGGPYLAQYF
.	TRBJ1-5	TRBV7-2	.	TGTGCCAGCAGCTATGGACAGCCCAATCAGCCCCAGCATTTT	CASSYGQPNQPQHF
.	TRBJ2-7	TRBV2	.	TGTGCCAGCAGCTTACTACCCCGAGGGAGCCCTAACGAGCAGTACTTC	CASSLLPRGSPNEQYF
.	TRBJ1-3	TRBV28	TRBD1	TGTGCCAGCACTTACAGGGGAGAGGCCATATATTTT	CASTYRGEAIYF
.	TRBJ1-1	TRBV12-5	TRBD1	TGTGCTAGTGGTCCTTTACGGCGGGACAGGGTTGCAGACACTGAAGCTTTCTTT	CASGPLRRDRVADTEAFF
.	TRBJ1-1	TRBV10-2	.	TGCGCCAGCAGTGAGTCGGGCGGCACTGAAGCTTTCTTT	CASSESGGTEAFF
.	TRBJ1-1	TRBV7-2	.	TGTGCCAGCAGCTGGGTGGGGGACACTGAAGCTTTCTTT	CASSWVGDTEAFF
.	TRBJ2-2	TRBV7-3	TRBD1	TGTGCCAGCGGCCGGGACAGGGGCACCGGGGAGCTGTTTTTT	CASGRDRGTGELFF
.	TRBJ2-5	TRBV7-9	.	TGTGCCAGCAGCTCGGCAGAGACCCAGTACTTC	CASSSAETQYF
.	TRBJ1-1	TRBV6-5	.	TGTGCCAGCACTCCTGGTTGGGGGGCCGACACTGAAGCTTTCTTT	CASTPGWGADTEAFF
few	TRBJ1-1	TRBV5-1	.	TGCGCCAGCAGCTACGCCGGGACTTCAGAAGCTTTCTTT	CASSYAGTSEAFF
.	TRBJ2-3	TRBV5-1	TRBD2	TGCGCCAGCAGCTTAGGAGGACTAGCGGGGGGACGCACAGATACGCAGTATTTT	CASSLGGLAGGRTDTQYF
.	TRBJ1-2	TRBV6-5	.	TGTGCCAGCAGTTACTCGTTCAGGGGCGCTAACTATGGCTACACCTTC	CASSYSFRGANYGYTF
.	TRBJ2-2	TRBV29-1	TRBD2	TGCAGCGTTCGAGGCGGGAGCACCGGGGAGCTGTTTTTT	CSVRGGSTGELFF
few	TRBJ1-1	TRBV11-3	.	TGTGCCAGCAGCTTAGGGCGGACAACTTTCTTT	CASSLGRTTFF
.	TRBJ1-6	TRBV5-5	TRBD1	TGTGCCAGCAGCTACGGGACAGCCTATTCACCCCTCCACTTT	CASSYGTAYSPLHF
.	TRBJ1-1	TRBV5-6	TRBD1	TGTGCCAGCAGCTTCAGGGGGCGTGTGAACACTGAAGCTTTCTTT	CASSFRGRVNTEAFF
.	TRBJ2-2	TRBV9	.	TGTGCCAGCAGCGTAGCTAGCAGGAACACCGGGGAGCTGTTTTTT	CASSVASRNTGELFF
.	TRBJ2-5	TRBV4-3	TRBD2	TGCGCCAGCAGCCAAGATTCGGGGACTAGCGGGGAGACCCAGTACTTC	CASSQDSGTSGETQYF
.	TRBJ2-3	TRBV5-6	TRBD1	TGTGCCAGCAGCAAATCGACAGGGGGCCAGGCGGATACGCAGTATTTT	CASSKSTGGQADTQYF
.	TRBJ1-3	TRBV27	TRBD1	TGTGCCAGCAGTCGATTCGGGGCTAACAGGGGAGGTACTGGAAACACCATATATTTT	CASSRFGANRGGTGNTIYF
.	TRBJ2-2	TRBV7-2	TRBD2	TGTGCCAGCAGCTTACACGGGGGGGTGTACACCGGAGAGCTGTTTTTT	CASSLHGGVYTGELFF
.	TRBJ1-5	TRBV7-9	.	TGTGCCAGCAGCTTCCAGGGAGGCGGTCAGCCCCAGCATTTT	CASSFQGGGQPQHF
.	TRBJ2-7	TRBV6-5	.	TGTGCCAGCAGAAAAGCCGGCGAGCAGTACTTC	CASRKAGEQYF
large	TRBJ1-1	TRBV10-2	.	TGCGCCAGCAGTGACCAGGGGCGGGACGGAGCTTTCTTT	CASSDQGRDGAFF
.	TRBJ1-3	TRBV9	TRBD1	TGTGCCAGCAGCCAAACAGGGGTCGGAAACACCATATATTTT	CASSQTGVGNTIYF
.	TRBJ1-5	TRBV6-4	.	TGTGCCAGCAGTGAGAAAGGAGAGGGCAATCAGCCCCAGCATTTT	CASSEKGEGNQPQHF
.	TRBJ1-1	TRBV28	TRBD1	TGTGCCAGCAGTTTCCTCTGGGACAGATTGAACACTGAAGCTTTCTTT	CASSFLWDRLNTEAFF
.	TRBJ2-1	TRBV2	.	TGTGCCAGCAGCCCCGGGACAGAGCAGTTCTTC	CASSPGTEQFF
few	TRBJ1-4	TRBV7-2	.	TGTGCCAGCAGCTTAGTACCTGCTGAAAAACTGTTTTTT	CASSLVPAEKLFF
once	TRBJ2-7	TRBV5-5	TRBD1	TGTGCCAGCAGCTTGGGAGGGGGCACCTACGAGCAGTACTTC	CASSLGGGTYEQYF
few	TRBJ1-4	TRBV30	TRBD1	TGTGCCTGGGACCCGGGACAGGGGAGTGAAAAACTGTTTTTT	CAWDPGQGSEKLFF